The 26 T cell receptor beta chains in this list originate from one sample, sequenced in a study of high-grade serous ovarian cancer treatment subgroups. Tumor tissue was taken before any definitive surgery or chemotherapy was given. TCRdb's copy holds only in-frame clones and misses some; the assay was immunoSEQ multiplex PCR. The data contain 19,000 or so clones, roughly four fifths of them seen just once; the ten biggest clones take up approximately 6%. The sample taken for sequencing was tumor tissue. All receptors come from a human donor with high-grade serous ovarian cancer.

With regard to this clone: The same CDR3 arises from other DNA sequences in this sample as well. CDR3 region: CASSFRDRGGNQPQHF. The CDR3 DNA sequence: TGTGCCAGCAGTTTTCGGGACAGGGGAGGCAATCAGCCCCAGCATTTT. This chain joins TRBV28 and TRBJ1-5; 10 bases match TRBD1. The CDR3 covers 16 residues. The V gene's germline CDR1 is MDHEN and CDR2 SYDVKM. V was pared by 3 bases and J by 2 bases, with 4 bases of the junction left unmatched.

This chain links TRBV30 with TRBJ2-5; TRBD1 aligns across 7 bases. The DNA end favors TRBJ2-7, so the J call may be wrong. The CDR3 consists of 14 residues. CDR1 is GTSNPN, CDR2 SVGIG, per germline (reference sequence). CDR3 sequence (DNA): TGTGCCTGGAACAGAAACAGGGGAACCTACGAGCAGTACTTC. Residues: CAWNRNRGTYEQYF.

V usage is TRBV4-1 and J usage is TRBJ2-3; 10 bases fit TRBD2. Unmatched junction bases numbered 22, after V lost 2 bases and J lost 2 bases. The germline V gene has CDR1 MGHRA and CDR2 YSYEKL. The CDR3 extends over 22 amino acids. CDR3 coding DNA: TGCGCCAGCAGCCAACCTAACCTACTAGCGGGAAGAGCGGTTCGTAACACAGATACGCAGTATTTT. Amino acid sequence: CASSQPNLLAGRAVRNTDTQYF.

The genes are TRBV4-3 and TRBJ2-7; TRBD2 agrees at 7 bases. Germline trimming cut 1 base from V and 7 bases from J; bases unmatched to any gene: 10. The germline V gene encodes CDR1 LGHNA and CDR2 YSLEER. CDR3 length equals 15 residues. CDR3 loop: CASSQVTGTKREQYF. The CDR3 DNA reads TGCGCCAGCAGCCAAGTAACGGGGACTAAGAGGGAGCAGTACTTC.

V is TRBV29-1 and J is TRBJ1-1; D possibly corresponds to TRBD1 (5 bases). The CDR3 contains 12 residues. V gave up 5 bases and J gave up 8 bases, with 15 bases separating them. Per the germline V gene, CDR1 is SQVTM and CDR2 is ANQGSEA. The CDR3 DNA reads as TGCAGCGTTTCCGAAATCGGGGCGGAAGCTTTCTTT. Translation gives CSVSEIGAEAFF.

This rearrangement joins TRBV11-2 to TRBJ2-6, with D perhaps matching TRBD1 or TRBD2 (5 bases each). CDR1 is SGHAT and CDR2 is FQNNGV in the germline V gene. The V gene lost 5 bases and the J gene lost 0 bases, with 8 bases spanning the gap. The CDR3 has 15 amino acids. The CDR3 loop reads CASSGTASGANVLTF. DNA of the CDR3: TGTGCCAGCAGCGGGACCGCCTCTGGGGCCAACGTCCTGACTTTC.

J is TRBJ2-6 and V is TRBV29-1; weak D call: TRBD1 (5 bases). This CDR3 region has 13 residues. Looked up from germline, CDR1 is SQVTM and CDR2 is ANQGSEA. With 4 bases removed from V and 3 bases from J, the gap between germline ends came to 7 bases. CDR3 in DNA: TGCAGCGTTGCAGGGTTTGGGGCCAACGTCCTGACTTTC. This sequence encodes CSVAGFGANVLTF. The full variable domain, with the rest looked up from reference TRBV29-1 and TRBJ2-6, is SAVISQKPSRDICQRGTSLTIQCQVDSQVTMMFWYRQQPGQSLTLIATANQGSEATYESGFVIDKFPISRPNLTFSTLTVSNMSPEDSSIYLCSVAGFGANVLTFGAGSRLTVL.

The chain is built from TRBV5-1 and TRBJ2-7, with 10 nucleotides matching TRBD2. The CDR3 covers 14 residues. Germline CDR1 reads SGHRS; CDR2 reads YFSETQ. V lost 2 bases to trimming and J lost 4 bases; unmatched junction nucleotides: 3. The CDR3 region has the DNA TGCGCCAGCAGCTTTAGTAGCGGGGGGTACGAGCAGTACTTC. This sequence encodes CASSFSSGGYEQYF.

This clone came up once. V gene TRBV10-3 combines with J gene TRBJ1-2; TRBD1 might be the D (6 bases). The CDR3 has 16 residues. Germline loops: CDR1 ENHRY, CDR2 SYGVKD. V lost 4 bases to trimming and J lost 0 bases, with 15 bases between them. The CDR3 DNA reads TGTGCCATCAGTGTCTCCCCTCAGGGGACTAACTATGGCTACACCTTC. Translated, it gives CAISVSPQGTNYGYTF.

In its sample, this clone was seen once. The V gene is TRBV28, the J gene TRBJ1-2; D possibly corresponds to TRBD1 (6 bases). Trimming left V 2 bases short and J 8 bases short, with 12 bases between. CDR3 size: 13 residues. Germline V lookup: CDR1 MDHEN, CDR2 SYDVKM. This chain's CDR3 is CASSLGGGYGYTF. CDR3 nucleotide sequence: TGTGCCAGCAGTTTAGGGGGGGGCTACGGCTACACCTTC.

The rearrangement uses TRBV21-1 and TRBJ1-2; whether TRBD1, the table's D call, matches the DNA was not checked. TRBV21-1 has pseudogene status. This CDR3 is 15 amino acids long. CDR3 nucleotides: TGTGCCAGCAGCCAAAGACAGGGGCCCTACTATGGCTACACCTTC. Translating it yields CASSQRQGPYYGYTF.

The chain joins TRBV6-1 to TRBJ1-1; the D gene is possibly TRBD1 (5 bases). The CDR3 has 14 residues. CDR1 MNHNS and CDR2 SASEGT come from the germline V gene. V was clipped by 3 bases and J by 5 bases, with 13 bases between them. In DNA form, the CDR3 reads TGTGCCAGCAGTGAGGGGGGAGCGTTGACTGAAGCTTTCTTT. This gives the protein CASSEGGALTEAFF.

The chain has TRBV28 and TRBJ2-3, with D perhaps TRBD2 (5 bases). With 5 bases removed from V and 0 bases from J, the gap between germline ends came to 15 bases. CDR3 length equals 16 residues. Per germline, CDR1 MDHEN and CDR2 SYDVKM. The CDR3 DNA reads TGTGCCAGCAGTCCCCTCGGACTCAGTAGCACAGATACGCAGTATTTT. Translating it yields CASSPLGLSSTDTQYF.

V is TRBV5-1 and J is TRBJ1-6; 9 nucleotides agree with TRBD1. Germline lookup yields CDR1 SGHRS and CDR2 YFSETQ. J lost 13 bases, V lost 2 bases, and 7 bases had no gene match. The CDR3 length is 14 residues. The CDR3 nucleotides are TGCGCCAGCAGCTTCGGGACAGGGTTTGATCCCCTCCACTTT. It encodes CASSFGTGFDPLHF. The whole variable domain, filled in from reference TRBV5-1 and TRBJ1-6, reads KAGVTQTPRYLIKTRGQQVTLSCSPISGHRSVSWYQQTPGQGLQFLFEYFSETQRNKGNFPGRFSGRQFSNSRSEMNVSTLELGDSALYLCASSFGTGFDPLHFGNGTRLTVT.

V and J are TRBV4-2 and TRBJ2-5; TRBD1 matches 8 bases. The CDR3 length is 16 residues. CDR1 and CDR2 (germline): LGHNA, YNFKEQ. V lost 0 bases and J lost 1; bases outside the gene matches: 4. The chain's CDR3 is CASSQDGTGPQETQYF. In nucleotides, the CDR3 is TGTGCCAGCAGCCAAGATGGGACAGGCCCCCAAGAGACCCAGTACTTC.

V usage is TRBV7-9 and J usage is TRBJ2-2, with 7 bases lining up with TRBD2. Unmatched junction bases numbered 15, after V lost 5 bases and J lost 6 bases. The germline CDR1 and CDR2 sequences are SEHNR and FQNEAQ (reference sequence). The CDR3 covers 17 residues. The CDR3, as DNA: TGTGCCAGCAGCCCAGCGGGTCAAGCGGGAAGGGCCGGGGAGCTGTTTTTT. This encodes CASSPAGQAGRAGELFF.

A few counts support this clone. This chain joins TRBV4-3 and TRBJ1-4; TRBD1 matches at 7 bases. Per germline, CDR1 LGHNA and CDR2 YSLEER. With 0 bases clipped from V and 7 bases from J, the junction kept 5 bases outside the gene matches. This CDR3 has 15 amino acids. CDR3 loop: CASSQEVQGGEKLFF. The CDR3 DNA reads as TGCGCCAGCAGCCAAGAAGTCCAGGGGGGTGAAAAACTGTTTTTT.

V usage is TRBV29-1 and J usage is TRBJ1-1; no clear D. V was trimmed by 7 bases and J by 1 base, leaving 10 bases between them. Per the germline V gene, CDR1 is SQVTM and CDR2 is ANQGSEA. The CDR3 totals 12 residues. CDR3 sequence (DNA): TGCAGCGCCCCGACGGCGAACACTGAAGCTTTCTTT. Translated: CSAPTANTEAFF.

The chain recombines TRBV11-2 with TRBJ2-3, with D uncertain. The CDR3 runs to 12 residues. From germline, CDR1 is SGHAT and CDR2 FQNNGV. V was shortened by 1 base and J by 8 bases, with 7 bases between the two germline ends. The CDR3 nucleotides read TGTGCCAGCAGCTTAGTAGGTGTTACGCAGTATTTT. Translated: CASSLVGVTQYF.

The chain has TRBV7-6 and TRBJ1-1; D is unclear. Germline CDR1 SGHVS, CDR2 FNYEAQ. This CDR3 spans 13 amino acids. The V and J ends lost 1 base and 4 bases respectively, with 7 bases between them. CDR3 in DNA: TGTGCCAGCAGCTTAGGGGGTTTCACTGAAGCTTTCTTT. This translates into CASSLGGFTEAFF. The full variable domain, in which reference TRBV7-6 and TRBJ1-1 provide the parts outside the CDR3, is GAGVSQSPRYKVTKRGQDVALRCDPISGHVSLYWYRQALGQGPEFLTYFNYEAQQDKSGLPNDRFSAERPEGSISTLTIQRTEQRDSAMYRCASSLGGFTEAFFGQGTRLTVV.

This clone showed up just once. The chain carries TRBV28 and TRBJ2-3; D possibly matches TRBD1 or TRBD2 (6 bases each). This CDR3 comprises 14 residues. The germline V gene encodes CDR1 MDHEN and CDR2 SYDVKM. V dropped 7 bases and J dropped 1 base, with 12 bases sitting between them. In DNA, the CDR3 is TGTGCCAGCAAGGAGGGGGGCGGCACAGATACGCAGTATTTT. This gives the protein CASKEGGGTDTQYF.

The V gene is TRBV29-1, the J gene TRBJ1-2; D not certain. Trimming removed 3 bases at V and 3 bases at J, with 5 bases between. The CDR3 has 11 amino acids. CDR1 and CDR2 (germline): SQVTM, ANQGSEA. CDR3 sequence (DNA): TGCAGCGTTGACACAGACTATGGCTACACCTTC. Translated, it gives CSVDTDYGYTF.

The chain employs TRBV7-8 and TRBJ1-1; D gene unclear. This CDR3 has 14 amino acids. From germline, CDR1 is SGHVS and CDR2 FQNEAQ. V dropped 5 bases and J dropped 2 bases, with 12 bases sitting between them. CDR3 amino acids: CASSPWTDNTEAFF. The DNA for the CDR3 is TGTGCCAGCAGCCCCTGGACGGATAACACTGAAGCTTTCTTT.

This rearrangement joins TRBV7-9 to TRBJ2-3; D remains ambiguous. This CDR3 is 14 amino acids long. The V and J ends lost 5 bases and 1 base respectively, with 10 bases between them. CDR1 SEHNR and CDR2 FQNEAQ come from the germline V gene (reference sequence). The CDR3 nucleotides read TGTGCCAGCAGCCTCCAAGTCGGCACAGATACGCAGTATTTT. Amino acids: CASSLQVGTDTQYF.

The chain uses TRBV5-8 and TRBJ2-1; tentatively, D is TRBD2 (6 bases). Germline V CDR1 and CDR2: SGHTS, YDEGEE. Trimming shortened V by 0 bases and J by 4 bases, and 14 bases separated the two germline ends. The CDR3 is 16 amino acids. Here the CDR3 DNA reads TGTGCCAGCAGCTTGGTGGTTATCCTAGCGTACAATGAGCAGTTCTTC. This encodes CASSLVVILAYNEQFF.

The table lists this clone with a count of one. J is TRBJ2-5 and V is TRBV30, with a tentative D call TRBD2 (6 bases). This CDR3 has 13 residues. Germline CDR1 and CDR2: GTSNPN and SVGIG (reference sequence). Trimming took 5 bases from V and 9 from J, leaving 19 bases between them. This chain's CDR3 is CAWRAEGNAAQYF. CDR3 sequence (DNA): TGTGCCTGGCGAGCGGAGGGTAATGCGGCCCAGTACTTC.